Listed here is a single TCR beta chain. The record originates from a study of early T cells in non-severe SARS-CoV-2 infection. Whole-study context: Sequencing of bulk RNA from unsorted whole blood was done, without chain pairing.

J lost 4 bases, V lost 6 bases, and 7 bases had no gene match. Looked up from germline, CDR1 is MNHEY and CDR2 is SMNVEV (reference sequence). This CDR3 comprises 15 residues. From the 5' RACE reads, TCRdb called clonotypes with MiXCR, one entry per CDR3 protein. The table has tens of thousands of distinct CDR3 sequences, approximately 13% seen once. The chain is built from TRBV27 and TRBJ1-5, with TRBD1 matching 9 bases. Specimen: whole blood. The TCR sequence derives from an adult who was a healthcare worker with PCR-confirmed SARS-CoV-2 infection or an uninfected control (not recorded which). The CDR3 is CASRKQGAANQPQHF. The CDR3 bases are TGTGCCAGCAGGAAACAGGGGGCGGCTAATCAGCCCCAGCATTTT.